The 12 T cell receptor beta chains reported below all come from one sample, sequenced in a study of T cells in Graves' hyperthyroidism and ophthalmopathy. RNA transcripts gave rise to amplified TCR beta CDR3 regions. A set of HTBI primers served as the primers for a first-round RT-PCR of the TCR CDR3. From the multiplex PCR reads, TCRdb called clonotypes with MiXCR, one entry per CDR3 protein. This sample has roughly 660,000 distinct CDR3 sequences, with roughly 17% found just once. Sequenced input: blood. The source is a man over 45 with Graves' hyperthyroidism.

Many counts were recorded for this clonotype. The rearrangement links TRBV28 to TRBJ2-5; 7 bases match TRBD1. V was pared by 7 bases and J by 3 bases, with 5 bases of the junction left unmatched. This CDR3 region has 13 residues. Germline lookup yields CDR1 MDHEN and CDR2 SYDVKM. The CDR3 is CASTFDREETQYF. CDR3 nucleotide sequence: TGTGCCAGCACCTTCGACAGGGAAGAGACCCAGTACTTC.

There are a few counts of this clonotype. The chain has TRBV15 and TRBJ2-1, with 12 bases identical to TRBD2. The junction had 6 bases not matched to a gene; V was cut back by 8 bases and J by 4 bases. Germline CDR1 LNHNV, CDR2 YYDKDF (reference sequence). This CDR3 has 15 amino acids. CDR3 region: CATESGTSGYNEQFF. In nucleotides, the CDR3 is TGTGCCACCGAGTCAGGGACTAGCGGGTACAATGAGCAGTTCTTC.

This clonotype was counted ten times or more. The CDR3 loop is CASSSDRGRYEQYF. The CDR3 coding sequence is TGTGCCAGCAGCTCTGACAGGGGGCGATACGAGCAGTACTTC. The V gene is TRBV7-2, the J gene TRBJ2-7; TRBD1 matches at 10 bases. Germline V gene lookup returns CDR1 SGHTA and CDR2 FQGNSA. J lost 4 bases, V lost 4 bases, and 4 bases had no gene match. The CDR3 runs to 14 residues.

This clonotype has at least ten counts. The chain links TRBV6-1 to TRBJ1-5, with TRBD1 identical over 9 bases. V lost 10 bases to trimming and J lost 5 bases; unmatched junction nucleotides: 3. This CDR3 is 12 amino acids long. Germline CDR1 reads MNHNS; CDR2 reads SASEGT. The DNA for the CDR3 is TGTGCCACTACAGGGGGCCATCAGCCCCAGCATTTT. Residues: CATTGGHQPQHF.

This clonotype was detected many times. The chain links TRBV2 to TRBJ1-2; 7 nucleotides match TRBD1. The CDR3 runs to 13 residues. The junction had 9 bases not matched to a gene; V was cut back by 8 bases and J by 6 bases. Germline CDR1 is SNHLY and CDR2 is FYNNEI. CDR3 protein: CASGLTGFHGYTF. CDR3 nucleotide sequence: TGTGCCAGCGGACTGACAGGGTTCCATGGCTACACCTTC.

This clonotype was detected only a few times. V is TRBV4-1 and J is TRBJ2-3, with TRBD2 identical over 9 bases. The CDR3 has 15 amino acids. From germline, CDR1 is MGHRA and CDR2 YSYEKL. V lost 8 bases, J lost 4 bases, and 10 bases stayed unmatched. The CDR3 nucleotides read TGCGCCAGCCGCTACATAGCGGGAGAGGCAGATACGCAGTATTTT. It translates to CASRYIAGEADTQYF.

The CDR3 loop reads CASRRQTNEQFF. The CDR3 DNA sequence: TGCGCCAGCCGCAGACAAACCAATGAGCAGTTCTTC. The chain joins TRBV5-1 to TRBJ2-1; D not certain. V lost 7 bases and J 6 bases, leaving 11 bases between the germline ends. The CDR3 is 12 residues long. Germline V gives CDR1 SGHRS, CDR2 YFSETQ.

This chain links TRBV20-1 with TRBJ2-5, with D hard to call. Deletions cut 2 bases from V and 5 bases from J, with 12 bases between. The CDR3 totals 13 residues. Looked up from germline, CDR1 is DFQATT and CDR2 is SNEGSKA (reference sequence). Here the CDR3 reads CSARWVFRETQYF. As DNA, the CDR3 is TGCAGTGCTAGATGGGTGTTTAGGGAGACCCAGTACTTC.

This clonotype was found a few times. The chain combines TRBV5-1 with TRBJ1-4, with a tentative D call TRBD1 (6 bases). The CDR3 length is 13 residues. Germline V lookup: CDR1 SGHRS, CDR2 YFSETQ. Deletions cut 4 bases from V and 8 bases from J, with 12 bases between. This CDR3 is CASSRDIGEKLFF. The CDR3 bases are TGCGCCAGCAGCCGGGACATCGGGGAAAAACTGTTTTTT.

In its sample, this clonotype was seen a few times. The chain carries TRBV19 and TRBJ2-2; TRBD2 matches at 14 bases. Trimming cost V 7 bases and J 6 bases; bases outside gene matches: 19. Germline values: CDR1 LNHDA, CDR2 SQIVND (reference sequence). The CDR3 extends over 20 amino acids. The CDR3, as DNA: TGTGCCAGTACCTACTATCGACCCGGGACTAGCGGGAGAGGGGCCGGGGAGCTGTTTTTT. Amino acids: CASTYYRPGTSGRGAGELFF. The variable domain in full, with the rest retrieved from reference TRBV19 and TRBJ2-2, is DGGITQSPKYLFRKEGQNVTLSCEQNLNHDAMYWYRQDPGQGLRLIYYSQIVNDFQKGDIAEGYSVSREKKESFPLTVTSAQKNPTAFYLCASTYYRPGTSGRGAGELFFGEGSRLTVL.

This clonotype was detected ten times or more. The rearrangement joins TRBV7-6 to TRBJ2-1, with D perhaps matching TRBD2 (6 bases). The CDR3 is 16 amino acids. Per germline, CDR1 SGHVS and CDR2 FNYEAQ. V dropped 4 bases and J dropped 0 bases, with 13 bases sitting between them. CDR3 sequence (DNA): TGTGCCAGCAGCTCTTTTAGCGGTAACTCCTACAATGAGCAGTTCTTC. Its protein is CASSSFSGNSYNEQFF.

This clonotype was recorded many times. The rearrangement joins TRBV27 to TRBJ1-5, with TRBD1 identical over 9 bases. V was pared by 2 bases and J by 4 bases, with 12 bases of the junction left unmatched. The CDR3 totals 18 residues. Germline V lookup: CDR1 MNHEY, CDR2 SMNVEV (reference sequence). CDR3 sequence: CASSLLTSDRGRNQPQHF. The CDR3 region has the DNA TGTGCCAGCAGTTTACTAACCTCGGACAGGGGACGGAATCAGCCCCAGCATTTT.